This is a list of T cell receptor beta chains from one sample in a study of blood T cell repertoires in COVID-19. The method was immunoSEQ multiplex PCR; TCRdb's version includes in-frame clones alone and lacks a portion of them. The repertoire has about 140,000 clones, around 84% of them found once; the top ten carry 8.2%. The sequencing input was peripheral blood. Receptors were obtained from a woman aged 55-69 years with acute or convalescent COVID-19. The CDR3 runs from the conserved cysteine through the conserved F or W. The order of the fields is D gene, J gene, V gene, clone size, CDR3 DNA, CDR3 protein. The D gene is left open where the match is weak. Some rows have no size entry. The others give once, few or many, or a class for an expanded clone.

d_call: TRBD2; j_call: TRBJ2-3; v_call: TRBV5-5; clone_size: -; cdr3_nt: TGTGCCAGCAGACAACTAGCGGGCTTAGATACGCAGTATTTT; cdr3_aa: CASRQLAGLDTQYF
d_call: -; j_call: TRBJ1-3; v_call: TRBV6-9; clone_size: few; cdr3_nt: TGTGCCAGCAGCAATCGGGGTGGAAACACCATATATTTT; cdr3_aa: CASSNRGGNTIYF
d_call: TRBD1; j_call: TRBJ1-1; v_call: TRBV28; clone_size: -; cdr3_nt: TGTGCCAGCAGTACGAACGGAGCCGGGACAGGTGGAACTGAAGCTTTCTTT; cdr3_aa: CASSTNGAGTGGTEAFF
d_call: TRBD2; j_call: TRBJ2-7; v_call: TRBV5-1; clone_size: once; cdr3_nt: TGCGCCAGCAGCTTGGGGACCGGGACTAGCAACGAGCAGTACTTC; cdr3_aa: CASSLGTGTSNEQYF
d_call: -; j_call: TRBJ1-5; v_call: TRBV10-1; clone_size: once; cdr3_nt: TGCGCCAGCAGTGTAGGGGTGAATCAGCCCCAGCATTTT; cdr3_aa: CASSVGVNQPQHF
d_call: -; j_call: TRBJ2-4; v_call: TRBV5-5; clone_size: -; cdr3_nt: TGTGCCAGCAGCTTGGTGGTCAGTTCAATCAAAAACATTCAGTACTTC; cdr3_aa: CASSLVVSSIKNIQYF
d_call: TRBD1; j_call: TRBJ2-5; v_call: TRBV5-1; clone_size: once; cdr3_nt: TGCGCCAGCAGCTCTCCCGGGACAGGGCCCGAGACCCAGTACTTC; cdr3_aa: CASSSPGTGPETQYF
d_call: -; j_call: TRBJ1-5; v_call: TRBV15; clone_size: -; cdr3_nt: TGTGCCACCAGCACGACAGGTTTTAGCAATCAGCCCCAGCATTTT; cdr3_aa: CATSTTGFSNQPQHF
d_call: TRBD1; j_call: TRBJ2-1; v_call: TRBV4-1; clone_size: -; cdr3_nt: TGCGCCAGCAGCCAAGATTTGGGACAGGGACGCAATGAGCAGTTCTTC; cdr3_aa: CASSQDLGQGRNEQFF
d_call: TRBD1; j_call: TRBJ1-1; v_call: TRBV18; clone_size: -; cdr3_nt: TGTGCCAGCTCCGGACAGGTGAACACTGAAGCTTTCTTT; cdr3_aa: CASSGQVNTEAFF
d_call: -; j_call: TRBJ1-4; v_call: TRBV5-1; clone_size: -; cdr3_nt: TGCGCCAGCAGTAGGATACAACAGGGAGTAAATGAAAAACTGTTTTTT; cdr3_aa: CASSRIQQGVNEKLFF
d_call: -; j_call: TRBJ2-3; v_call: TRBV19; clone_size: once; cdr3_nt: TGTGCCACCCGAGGCGTTAGCACAGATACGCAGTATTTT; cdr3_aa: CATRGVSTDTQYF
d_call: -; j_call: TRBJ1-6; v_call: TRBV30; clone_size: -; cdr3_nt: TGTGCCTGGAGGCTTGATTTGGGGAGTGTTAATTCACCCCTCCACTTT; cdr3_aa: CAWRLDLGSVNSPLHF
d_call: -; j_call: TRBJ1-3; v_call: TRBV28; clone_size: once; cdr3_nt: TGTGCCAGCAGTCAATTGTCTGGGACTCACGGAAACACCATATATTTT; cdr3_aa: CASSQLSGTHGNTIYF
d_call: -; j_call: TRBJ2-4; v_call: TRBV30; clone_size: -; cdr3_nt: TGTGCCTGGAGTCACGGAGGACTTGCCAAAAACATTCAGTACTTC; cdr3_aa: CAWSHGGLAKNIQYF
d_call: -; j_call: TRBJ2-2; v_call: TRBV24-1; clone_size: once; cdr3_nt: TGTGCCACCAGTGATCTGCCAGGATACACCGGGGAGCTGTTTTTT; cdr3_aa: CATSDLPGYTGELFF
d_call: TRBD1; j_call: TRBJ1-4; v_call: TRBV9; clone_size: -; cdr3_nt: TGTGCCAGCAGCTTGGACAGGGGGCAGGCTAATGAAAAACTGTTTTTT; cdr3_aa: CASSLDRGQANEKLFF
d_call: -; j_call: TRBJ1-5; v_call: TRBV27; clone_size: -; cdr3_nt: TGTGCCAGCAGGGGCTCCGGGGAGGGGAGGCAGCCCCAGCATTTT; cdr3_aa: CASRGSGEGRQPQHF
d_call: TRBD1; j_call: TRBJ2-7; v_call: TRBV10-1; clone_size: -; cdr3_nt: TGCGCCAGCAGTGAGTCGGGACAGGGGGCTTACGAGCAGTACTTC; cdr3_aa: CASSESGQGAYEQYF
d_call: -; j_call: TRBJ2-5; v_call: TRBV11-3; clone_size: -; cdr3_nt: TGTGCCAGCAGCTTACGGCGGGGGCAGGGTAGAGAGACCCAGTACTTC; cdr3_aa: CASSLRRGQGRETQYF
d_call: TRBD1; j_call: TRBJ1-2; v_call: TRBV25-1; clone_size: once; cdr3_nt: TGTGCCAGCAGTGGATTACAGGGGCGCCACTATGGCTACACCTTC; cdr3_aa: CASSGLQGRHYGYTF
d_call: -; j_call: TRBJ1-6; v_call: TRBV6-5; clone_size: few; cdr3_nt: TGTGCCAGCAACCGCAGGGAGGGTTCACCCCTCCACTTT; cdr3_aa: CASNRREGSPLHF
d_call: TRBD2; j_call: TRBJ2-2; v_call: TRBV10-3; clone_size: -; cdr3_nt: TGTGCCATCCCAGCTGGGACTACGAACACCGGGGAGCTGTTTTTT; cdr3_aa: CAIPAGTTNTGELFF
d_call: TRBD2; j_call: TRBJ2-7; v_call: TRBV3-1/TRBV3-2; clone_size: -; cdr3_nt: TGTGCCAGCAGCCTTCGGACTAGCGGGGACCAAGTAGTGCAGTACTTC; cdr3_aa: CASSLRTSGDQVVQYF
d_call: TRBD2; j_call: TRBJ2-1; v_call: TRBV30; clone_size: -; cdr3_nt: TGTGCCTGGAGTGTACGGTTAGCGGGGGGGCTGGGCAATGAGCAGTTCTTC; cdr3_aa: CAWSVRLAGGLGNEQFF
d_call: TRBD1; j_call: TRBJ2-7; v_call: TRBV5-1; clone_size: -; cdr3_nt: TGCGCCAGCAGCTTCGGACAGGTGGGAATGGACGAGCAGTACTTC; cdr3_aa: CASSFGQVGMDEQYF
d_call: -; j_call: TRBJ1-5; v_call: TRBV5-8; clone_size: -; cdr3_nt: TGTGCCAGCAGCTCCGGGAGGAGGGCCTATAGCAATCAGCCCCAGCATTTT; cdr3_aa: CASSSGRRAYSNQPQHF
d_call: -; j_call: TRBJ1-3; v_call: TRBV6-5; clone_size: -; cdr3_nt: TGTGCCAGCAAGGGGATCAGGCAGGGGCATAACACCATATATTTT; cdr3_aa: CASKGIRQGHNTIYF
d_call: -; j_call: TRBJ2-5; v_call: TRBV5-4; clone_size: -; cdr3_nt: TGTGCCAGCAGCCTGCCGGAGCGTCAAGAGACCCAGTACTTC; cdr3_aa: CASSLPERQETQYF
d_call: -; j_call: TRBJ2-1; v_call: TRBV6-4; clone_size: -; cdr3_nt: TGTGCCAGCAGTGACCTAGGCGGGGATTACAATGAGCAGTTCTTC; cdr3_aa: CASSDLGGDYNEQFF
d_call: -; j_call: TRBJ1-6; v_call: TRBV11-2; clone_size: -; cdr3_nt: TGTGCCAGCAGCTTAGCCAGGGCCTATAATTCACCCCTCCACTTT; cdr3_aa: CASSLARAYNSPLHF
d_call: TRBD1; j_call: TRBJ1-6; v_call: TRBV5-1; clone_size: -; cdr3_nt: TGCGCCAGCAGCCAGGGACAGGGGGTACAGAGGGGTAATTCACCCCTCCACTTT; cdr3_aa: CASSQGQGVQRGNSPLHF
d_call: -; j_call: TRBJ2-5; v_call: TRBV7-9; clone_size: -; cdr3_nt: TGTGCCAGCAGCTTCGACACCGGACGATTAGCGGAGACCCAGTACTTC; cdr3_aa: CASSFDTGRLAETQYF
d_call: TRBD2; j_call: TRBJ2-5; v_call: TRBV9; clone_size: -; cdr3_nt: TGTGCCAGCAGCGTAGAGCCGGAGCGGGGGGGCGCCCAGTACTTC; cdr3_aa: CASSVEPERGGAQYF
d_call: TRBD1; j_call: TRBJ1-2; v_call: TRBV3-1/TRBV3-2; clone_size: -; cdr3_nt: TGTGCCAGCAGCCAAGATCAAGGGGGCGGCTACACCTTC; cdr3_aa: CASSQDQGGGYTF
d_call: TRBD2; j_call: TRBJ2-7; v_call: TRBV19; clone_size: once; cdr3_nt: TGTGCCAGTAGTATCACGGGGGGGCTGGTCTCCGAGCAGTACTTC; cdr3_aa: CASSITGGLVSEQYF
d_call: TRBD1; j_call: TRBJ2-5; v_call: TRBV7-8; clone_size: -; cdr3_nt: TGTGCCAGCAGCTTAGAGTCAGCACAGGGGGCCCAAGAGACCCAGTACTTC; cdr3_aa: CASSLESAQGAQETQYF
d_call: TRBD1; j_call: TRBJ1-4; v_call: TRBV19; clone_size: -; cdr3_nt: TGTGCCAGTAGTAGCGGGACAGGGCCCTTCTTTAATGAAAAACTGTTTTTT; cdr3_aa: CASSSGTGPFFNEKLFF
d_call: -; j_call: TRBJ2-2; v_call: TRBV27; clone_size: -; cdr3_nt: TGTGCCAGCAGTCAACTCTTAACCGTCCCCGGGGAGCTGTTTTTT; cdr3_aa: CASSQLLTVPGELFF
d_call: TRBD2; j_call: TRBJ2-3; v_call: TRBV2; clone_size: once; cdr3_nt: TGTGCCACCGCGACTAGCGGGGGGCTGAGCACAGATACGCAGTATTTT; cdr3_aa: CATATSGGLSTDTQYF
d_call: TRBD2; j_call: TRBJ2-7; v_call: TRBV5-5; clone_size: -; cdr3_nt: TGTGCCAGCAGCTTGGCGGGGGGAACAGGCCACGAGCAGTACTTC; cdr3_aa: CASSLAGGTGHEQYF
d_call: -; j_call: TRBJ2-7; v_call: TRBV6-1; clone_size: -; cdr3_nt: TGTGCCAGCAGTGAAGCGCTTTTGAGGGCCGAGCAGTACTTC; cdr3_aa: CASSEALLRAEQYF
d_call: TRBD1; j_call: TRBJ2-1; v_call: TRBV6-5; clone_size: -; cdr3_nt: TGTGCCAGCAGTTACTCCGGGACAGGGCGTAACAATGAGCAGTTCTTC; cdr3_aa: CASSYSGTGRNNEQFF
d_call: -; j_call: TRBJ2-1; v_call: TRBV9; clone_size: -; cdr3_nt: TGTGCCAGCAGCCCCCGGGTTATTGGGAATGAGCAGTTCTTC; cdr3_aa: CASSPRVIGNEQFF
d_call: -; j_call: TRBJ1-2; v_call: TRBV5-4; clone_size: -; cdr3_nt: TGTGCCAGCAGCCTACCTAGGGAGGGGAGGTATGGCTACACCTTC; cdr3_aa: CASSLPREGRYGYTF
d_call: TRBD2; j_call: TRBJ2-3; v_call: TRBV3-1/TRBV3-2; clone_size: -; cdr3_nt: TGTGCCAGCAGCCTTAGCGGGGGGGCCAAAGATACGCAGTATTTT; cdr3_aa: CASSLSGGAKDTQYF
d_call: -; j_call: TRBJ1-1; v_call: TRBV7-9; clone_size: once; cdr3_nt: TGTGCCAGCACCTCTCCGAGTCCGAACACTGAAGCTTTCTTT; cdr3_aa: CASTSPSPNTEAFF